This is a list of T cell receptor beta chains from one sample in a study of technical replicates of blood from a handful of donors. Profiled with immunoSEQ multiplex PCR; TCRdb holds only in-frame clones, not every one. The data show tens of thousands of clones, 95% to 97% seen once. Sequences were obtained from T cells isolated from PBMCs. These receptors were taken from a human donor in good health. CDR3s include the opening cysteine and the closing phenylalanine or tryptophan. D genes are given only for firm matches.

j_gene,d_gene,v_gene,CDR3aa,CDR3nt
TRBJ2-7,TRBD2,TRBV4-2,CASSQESLAGSEQYF,TGTGCCAGCAGCCAAGAGTCCCTAGCGGGTAGCGAGCAGTACTTC
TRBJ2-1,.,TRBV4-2,CASSQELIRNDEQFF,TGTGCCAGCAGCCAAGAACTAATCAGAAACGATGAGCAGTTCTTC
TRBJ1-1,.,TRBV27,CASSLVGGINTEAFF,TGTGCCAGCAGTTTAGTCGGGGGAATAAACACTGAAGCTTTCTTT
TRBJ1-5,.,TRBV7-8,CASSTTGGSNQPQHF,TGTGCCAGCAGTACAACGGGAGGGAGCAATCAGCCCCAGCATTTT
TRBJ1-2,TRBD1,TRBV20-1,CSAPRQGGYTF,TGCAGTGCCCCGAGACAGGGTGGCTACACCTTC
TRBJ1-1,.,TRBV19,CASRSRLNTEAFF,TGTGCCAGTAGGAGCAGGTTGAACACTGAAGCTTTCTTT
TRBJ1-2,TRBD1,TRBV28,CASSSTGRYNGYTF,TGTGCCAGCAGTTCGACAGGGCGGTATAATGGCTACACCTTC
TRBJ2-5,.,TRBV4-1,CASSQLRPGALEYQETQYF,TGCGCCAGCAGCCAATTACGGCCGGGAGCGTTGGAGTACCAAGAGACCCAGTACTTC
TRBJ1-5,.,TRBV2,CASRGEDQPQHF,TGTGCCAGCAGAGGGGAGGATCAGCCCCAGCATTTT
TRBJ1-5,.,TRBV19,CASSSYNQPQHF,TGTGCCAGTAGCTCGTACAATCAGCCCCAGCATTTT
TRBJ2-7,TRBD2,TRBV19,CASSDGGAAHFYEQYF,TGTGCCAGTTCGGACGGGGGGGCCGCTCACTTCTACGAGCAGTACTTC